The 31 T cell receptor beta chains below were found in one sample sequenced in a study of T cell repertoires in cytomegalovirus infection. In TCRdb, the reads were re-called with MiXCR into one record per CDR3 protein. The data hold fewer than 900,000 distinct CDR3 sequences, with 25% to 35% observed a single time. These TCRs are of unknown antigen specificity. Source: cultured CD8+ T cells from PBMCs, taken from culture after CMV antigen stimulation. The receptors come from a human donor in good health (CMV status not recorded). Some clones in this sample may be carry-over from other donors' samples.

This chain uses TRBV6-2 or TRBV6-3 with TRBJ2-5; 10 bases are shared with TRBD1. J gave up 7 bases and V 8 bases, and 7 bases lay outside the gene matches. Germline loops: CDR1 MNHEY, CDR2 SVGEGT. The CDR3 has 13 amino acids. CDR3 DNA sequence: TGTGCCAGCGGAATCGGACAGGGGGGGACCCAGTACTTC. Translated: CASGIGQGGTQYF.

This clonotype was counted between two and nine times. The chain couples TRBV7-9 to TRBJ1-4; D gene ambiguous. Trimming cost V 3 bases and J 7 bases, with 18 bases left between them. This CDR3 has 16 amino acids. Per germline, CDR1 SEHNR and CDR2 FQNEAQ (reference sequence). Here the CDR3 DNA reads TGTGCCAGCAGCTTCCCTCTGAGGGATTTGACTGAAAAACTGTTTTTT. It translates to CASSFPLRDLTEKLFF.

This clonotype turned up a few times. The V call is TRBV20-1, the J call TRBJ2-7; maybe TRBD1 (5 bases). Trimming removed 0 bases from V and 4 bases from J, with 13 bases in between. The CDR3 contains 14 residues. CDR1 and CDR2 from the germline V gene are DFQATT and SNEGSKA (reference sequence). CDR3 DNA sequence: TGCAGTGCTAGAGATAGGGGTAGGGGTTACGAGCAGTACTTC. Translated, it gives CSARDRGRGYEQYF.

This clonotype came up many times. The DNA for the CDR3 is TGTGCCAGTTGGGGACAGGACTCCTACGAGCAGTACGTC. This codes for CASWGQDSYEQYV. J is TRBJ2-7 and V is TRBV6-1; 8 nucleotides agree with TRBD1. V lost 9 bases and J lost 0; bases outside the gene matches: 4. The CDR3 sequence is 13 residues long. Germline V lookup: CDR1 MNHNS, CDR2 SASEGT.

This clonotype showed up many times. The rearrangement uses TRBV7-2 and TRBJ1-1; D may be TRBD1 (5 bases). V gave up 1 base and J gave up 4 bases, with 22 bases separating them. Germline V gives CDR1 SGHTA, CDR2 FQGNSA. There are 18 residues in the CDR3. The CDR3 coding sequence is TGTGCCAGCAGCTTAGAGTGGGGGTTGGGGATTTCGTTCACTGAAGCTTTCTTT. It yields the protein CASSLEWGLGISFTEAFF.

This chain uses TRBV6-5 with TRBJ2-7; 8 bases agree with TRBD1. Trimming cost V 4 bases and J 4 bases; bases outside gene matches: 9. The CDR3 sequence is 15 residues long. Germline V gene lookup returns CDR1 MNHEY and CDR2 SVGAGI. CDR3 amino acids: CASSSPDREGYEQYF. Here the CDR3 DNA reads TGTGCCAGCAGTTCCCCGGACAGGGAAGGTTACGAGCAGTACTTC.

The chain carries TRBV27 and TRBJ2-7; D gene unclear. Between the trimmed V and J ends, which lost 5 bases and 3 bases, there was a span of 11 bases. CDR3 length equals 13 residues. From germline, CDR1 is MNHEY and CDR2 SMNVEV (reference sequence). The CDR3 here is CASSAGPLYEQYF. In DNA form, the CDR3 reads TGTGCCAGCAGTGCCGGGCCTCTCTACGAGCAGTACTTC.

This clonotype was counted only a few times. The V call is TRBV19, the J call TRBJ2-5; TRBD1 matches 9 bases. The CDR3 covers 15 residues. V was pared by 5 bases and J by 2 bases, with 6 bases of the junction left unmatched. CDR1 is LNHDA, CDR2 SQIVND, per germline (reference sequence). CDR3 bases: TGTGCCAGTAGTCCTCGGGACAGGGAACAAGAGACCCAGTACTTC. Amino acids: CASSPRDREQETQYF.

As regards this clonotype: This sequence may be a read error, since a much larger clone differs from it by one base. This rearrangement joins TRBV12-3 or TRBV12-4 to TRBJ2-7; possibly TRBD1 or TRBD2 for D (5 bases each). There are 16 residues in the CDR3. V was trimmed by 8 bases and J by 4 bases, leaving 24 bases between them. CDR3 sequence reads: CASGHGAHPPIYEQYF. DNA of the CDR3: TGTGCCAGCGGACACGGGGCACACCCACCGATTTACGAGCAGTACTTC.

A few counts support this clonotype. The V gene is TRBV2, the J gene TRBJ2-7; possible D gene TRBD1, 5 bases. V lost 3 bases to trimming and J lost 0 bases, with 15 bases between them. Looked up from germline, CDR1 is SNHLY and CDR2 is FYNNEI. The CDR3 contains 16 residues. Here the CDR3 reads CASSDSPTEDSYEQYV. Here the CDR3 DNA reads TGTGCCAGCAGTGATTCCCCGACAGAAGACTCCTACGAGCAGTACGTC.

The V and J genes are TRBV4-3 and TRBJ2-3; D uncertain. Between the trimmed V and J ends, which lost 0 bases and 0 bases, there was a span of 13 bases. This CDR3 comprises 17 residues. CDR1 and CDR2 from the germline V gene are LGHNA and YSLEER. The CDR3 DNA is TGCGCCAGCAGCCAAGAGTCCACTACCTATAGCACAGATACGCAGTATTTT. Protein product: CASSQESTTYSTDTQYF.

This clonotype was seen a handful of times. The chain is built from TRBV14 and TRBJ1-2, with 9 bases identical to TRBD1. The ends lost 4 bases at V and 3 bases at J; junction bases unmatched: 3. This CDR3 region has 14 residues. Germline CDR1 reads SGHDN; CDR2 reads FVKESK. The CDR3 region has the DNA TGTGCCAGCAGCCCGGACAGGGGACACTATGGCTACACCTTC. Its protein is CASSPDRGHYGYTF.

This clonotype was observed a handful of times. The CDR3 DNA reads TGTGCCAGCAGCGCCCGTGGGGATGGCGAGCAGTACGTC. Its translation: CASSARGDGEQYV. The rearrangement joins TRBV7-6 to TRBJ2-7; D is uncertain. Germline V CDR1 and CDR2: SGHVS, FNYEAQ. The CDR3 is made up of 13 amino acids. The ends were cut back, 5 bases at V and 6 bases at J, with 14 bases in the middle.

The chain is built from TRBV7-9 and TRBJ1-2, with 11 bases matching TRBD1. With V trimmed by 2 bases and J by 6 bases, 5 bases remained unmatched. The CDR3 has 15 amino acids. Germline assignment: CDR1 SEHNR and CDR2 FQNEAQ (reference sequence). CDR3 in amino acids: CASSLRTGGLDGYTF. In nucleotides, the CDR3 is TGTGCCAGCAGCTTACGGACAGGGGGCTTGGATGGCTACACCTTC.

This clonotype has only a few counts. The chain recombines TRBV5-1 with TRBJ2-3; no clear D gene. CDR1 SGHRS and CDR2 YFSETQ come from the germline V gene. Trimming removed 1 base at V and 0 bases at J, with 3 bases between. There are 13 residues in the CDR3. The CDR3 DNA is TGCGCCAGCAGCTTGCAAAGCACAGATACGCAGTATTTT. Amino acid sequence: CASSLQSTDTQYF.

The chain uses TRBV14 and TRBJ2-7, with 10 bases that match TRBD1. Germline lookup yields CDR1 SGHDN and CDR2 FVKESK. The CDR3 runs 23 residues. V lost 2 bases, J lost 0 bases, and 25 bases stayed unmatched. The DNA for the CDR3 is TGTGCCAGCAGCCAATTAATGGGACAGGGGATCGAAGAAGGACTAGCCCTCTCCTACGAGCAGTACTTC. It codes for CASSQLMGQGIEEGLALSYEQYF.

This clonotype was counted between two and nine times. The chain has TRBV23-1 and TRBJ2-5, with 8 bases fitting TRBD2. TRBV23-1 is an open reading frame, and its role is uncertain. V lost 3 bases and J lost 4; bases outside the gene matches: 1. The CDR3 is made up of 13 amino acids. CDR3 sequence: CASSHLAGETQYF. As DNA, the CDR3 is TGCGCCAGCAGTCATCTAGCGGGAGAGACCCAGTACTTC.

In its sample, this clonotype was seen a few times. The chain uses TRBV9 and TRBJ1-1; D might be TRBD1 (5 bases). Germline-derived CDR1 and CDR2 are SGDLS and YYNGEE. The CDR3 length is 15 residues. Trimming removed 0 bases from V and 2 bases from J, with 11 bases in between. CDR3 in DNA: TGTGCCAGCAGCGTAGTGGGGGTCGGAAACACTGAAGCTTTCTTT. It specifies CASSVVGVGNTEAFF.

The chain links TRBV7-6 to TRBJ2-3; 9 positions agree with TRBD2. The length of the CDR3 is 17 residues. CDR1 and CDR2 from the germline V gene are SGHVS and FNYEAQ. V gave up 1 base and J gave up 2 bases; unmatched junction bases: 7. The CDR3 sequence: CASSLDPSGALTDTQYF. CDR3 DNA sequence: TGTGCCAGCAGCTTAGATCCTAGCGGGGCCCTCACAGATACGCAGTATTTT.

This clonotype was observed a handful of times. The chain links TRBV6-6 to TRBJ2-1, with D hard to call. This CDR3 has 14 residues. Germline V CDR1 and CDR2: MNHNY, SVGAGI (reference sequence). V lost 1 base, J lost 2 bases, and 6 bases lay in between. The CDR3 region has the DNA TGTGCCAGCAGTTACTTGGAAACCTACAATGAGCAGTTCTTC. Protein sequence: CASSYLETYNEQFF.

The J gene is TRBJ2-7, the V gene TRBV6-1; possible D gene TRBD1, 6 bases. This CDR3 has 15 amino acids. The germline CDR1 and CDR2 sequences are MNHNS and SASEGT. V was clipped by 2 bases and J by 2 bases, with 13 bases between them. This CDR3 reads CASSESWTDAYEQYV. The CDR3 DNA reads TGTGCCAGCAGTGAATCTTGGACAGACGCCTACGAGCAGTACGTC.

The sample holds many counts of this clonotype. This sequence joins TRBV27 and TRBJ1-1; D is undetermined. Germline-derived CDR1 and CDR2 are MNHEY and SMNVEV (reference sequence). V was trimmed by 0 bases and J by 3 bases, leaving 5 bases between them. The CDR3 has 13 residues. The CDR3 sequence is CASSLSPYTEAFF. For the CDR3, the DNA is TGTGCCAGCAGTTTATCCCCCTACACTGAAGCTTTCTTT.

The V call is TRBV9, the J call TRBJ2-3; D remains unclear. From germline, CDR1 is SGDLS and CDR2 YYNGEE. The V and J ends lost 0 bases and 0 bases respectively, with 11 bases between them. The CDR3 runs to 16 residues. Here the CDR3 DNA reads TGTGCCAGCAGCGTAGAAGGCCGTCCTAGCACAGATACGCAGTATTTT. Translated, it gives CASSVEGRPSTDTQYF. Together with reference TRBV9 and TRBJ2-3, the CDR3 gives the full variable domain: DSGVTQTPKHLITATGQRVTLRCSPRSGDLSVYWYQQSLDQGLQFLIQYYNGEERAKGNILERFSAQQFPDLHSELNLSSLELGDSALYFCASSVEGRPSTDTQYFGPGTRLTVL.

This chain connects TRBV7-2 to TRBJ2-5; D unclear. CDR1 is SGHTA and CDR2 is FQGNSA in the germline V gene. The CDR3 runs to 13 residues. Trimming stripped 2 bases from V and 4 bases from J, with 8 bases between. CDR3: CASSLSDVETQYF. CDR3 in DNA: TGTGCCAGCAGCTTATCAGACGTAGAGACCCAGTACTTC.

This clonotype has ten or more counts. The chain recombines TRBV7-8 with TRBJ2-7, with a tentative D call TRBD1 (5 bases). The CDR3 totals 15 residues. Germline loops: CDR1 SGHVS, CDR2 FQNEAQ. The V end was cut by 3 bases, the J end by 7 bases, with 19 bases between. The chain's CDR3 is CASSFPTAQQWEQYF. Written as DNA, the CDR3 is TGTGCCAGCAGCTTTCCGACAGCGCAACAATGGGAGCAGTACTTC. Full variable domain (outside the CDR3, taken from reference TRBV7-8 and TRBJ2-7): GAGVSQSPRYKVAKRGQDVALRCDPISGHVSLFWYQQALGQGPEFLTYFQNEAQLDKSGLPSDRFFAERPEGSVSTLKIQRTQQEDSAVYLCASSFPTAQQWEQYFGPGTRLTVT.

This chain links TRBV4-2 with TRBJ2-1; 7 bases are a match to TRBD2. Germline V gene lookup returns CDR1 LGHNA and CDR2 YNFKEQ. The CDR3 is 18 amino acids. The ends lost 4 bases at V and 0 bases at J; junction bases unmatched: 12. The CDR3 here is CASSRKWSGESSYNEQFF. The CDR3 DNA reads TGTGCCAGCAGCCGGAAGTGGAGCGGGGAGAGCTCCTACAATGAGCAGTTCTTC.

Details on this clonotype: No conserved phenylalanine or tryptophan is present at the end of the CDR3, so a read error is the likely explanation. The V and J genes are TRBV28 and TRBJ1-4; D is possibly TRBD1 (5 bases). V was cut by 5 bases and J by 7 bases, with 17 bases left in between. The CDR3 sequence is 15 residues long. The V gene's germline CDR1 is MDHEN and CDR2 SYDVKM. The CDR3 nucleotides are TGTGCCAGCAGTCTATTCGTCGGCAGGGCTGAAAAACTGTTTTCT. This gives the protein CASSLFVGRAEKLFS.

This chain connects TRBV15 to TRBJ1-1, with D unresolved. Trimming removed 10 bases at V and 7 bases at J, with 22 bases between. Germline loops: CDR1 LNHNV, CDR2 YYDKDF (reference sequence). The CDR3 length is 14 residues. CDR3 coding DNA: TGTGCCATCAACGGTGGGGTCAGTCCTGATGAAGCTTTCTTT. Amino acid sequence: CAINGGVSPDEAFF.

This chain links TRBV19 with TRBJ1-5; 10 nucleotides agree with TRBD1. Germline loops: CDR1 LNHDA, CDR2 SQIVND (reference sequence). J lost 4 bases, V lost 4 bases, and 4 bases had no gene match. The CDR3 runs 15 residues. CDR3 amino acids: CASSTMGQGNQPQHF. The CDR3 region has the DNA TGTGCCAGTAGTACCATGGGACAGGGGAATCAGCCCCAGCATTTT.

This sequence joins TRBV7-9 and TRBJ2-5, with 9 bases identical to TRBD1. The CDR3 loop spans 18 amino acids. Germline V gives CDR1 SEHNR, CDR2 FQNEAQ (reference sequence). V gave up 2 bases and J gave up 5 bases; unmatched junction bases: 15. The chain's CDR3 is CASSLPTGGEQGLETQYF. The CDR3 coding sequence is TGTGCCAGCAGCTTACCGACAGGGGGAGAGCAGGGGTTGGAGACCCAGTACTTC.

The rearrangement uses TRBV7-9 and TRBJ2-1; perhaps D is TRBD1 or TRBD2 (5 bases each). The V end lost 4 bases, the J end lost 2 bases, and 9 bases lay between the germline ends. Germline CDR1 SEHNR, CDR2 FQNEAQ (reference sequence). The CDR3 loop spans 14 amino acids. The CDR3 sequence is CASSWDGPYNEQFF. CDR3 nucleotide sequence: TGTGCCAGCAGCTGGGACGGCCCCTACAATGAGCAGTTCTTC.